The clone carrying this TCR beta chain was observed many times. Antigen: not known. This record comes from a study of T-cell reconstitution after alpha-beta-depleted transplantation in children. The study, taken as a whole, reports: Counts and diversity of T cells one year after transplant came mostly from newly produced T cells.

TCRbeta library preparation incorporated unique molecular identifiers. TCRdb reanalysed the PCR reads using MiXCR and keeps one entry per CDR3 protein. This sample has about 300,000 distinct CDR3 sequences; roughly 9.1% occur once, and the top ten carry around 7.6%. The CDR3 has 16 amino acids. The V segment lost 4 bases and the J segment 6 bases; nucleotides outside the gene matches: 11. Per germline, CDR1 SQVTM and CDR2 ANQGSEA. Sequencing used PBMCs, obtained before TCRalphabeta/CD19-depleted stem cell transplant. V and J are TRBV29-1 and TRBJ2-2; 10 bases map to TRBD2. The receptor comes from a boy in the first two years of life with acute myeloid leukemia, due to receive a stem cell transplant. CDR3 loop: CSVVISAGGPSGELFF. CDR3 DNA sequence: TGCAGCGTTGTAATATCAGCGGGGGGGCCGTCCGGGGAGCTGTTTTTT.